The text below deals with one T cell receptor (beta chain). Its antigen remains unknown. The CDR3 extends over 14 amino acids. After removal of 6 bases from V and 6 bases from J, the junction contained 10 bases not matched to a gene. Germline V gives CDR1 SNHLY, CDR2 FYNNEI. This sample stems from a study of blood T cells in healthy people across ages. Regarding the study as a whole: Donor CMV status, an unknown factor, possibly confounded changes in expanded clonotypes.

With a J-beta primer mix and a sample-barcoded 5' primer, a second PCR ran about 7 to 12 cycles. TCRdb ran MiXCR on the 5' RACE reads and lists one entry per CDR3 protein. The sample yields around 780,000 distinct CDR3 sequences, roughly 25% seen once. These data also formed part of another study, on T cells of mothers and their children. That study reports: The yield was over 9 million TCR beta CDR3 reads from each mother and a few million from each child.

This sequence originates from a boy aged 5-17 years in good health. The chain links TRBV2 to TRBJ2-7, with 8 positions matching TRBD1. Sequencing was carried out using blood. The DNA of the CDR3 is TGTGCCAGCAGGTCTCAGGGGGCCGTGGGCGAGCAGTACTTC. This encodes CASRSQGAVGEQYF.